Listed here is a single TCR beta chain. Its matching antigen is unknown. MiXCR, applied by TCRdb to the reads, yields one record per CDR3 protein. The sample lists about 160,000 distinct CDR3 sequences, roughly 20% occurring once. This specimen comes from a study of T cell repertoires in cytomegalovirus infection. Losses at the gene ends were 3 bases for V and 8 bases for J; bases not matched to a gene: 9. The germline V gene has CDR1 SGDLS and CDR2 YYNGEE. The CDR3 has 15 residues. Whole-study results and caveats: The study identified carriers of CMV plus the relevant HLA from cumulative public TCR beta family frequency.

Sample: CD8+ T cells from cultured PBMCs, taken from culture after CMV antigen stimulation. The sequence was collected from a human donor in good health (CMV status not recorded). Some clones in this sample may be carry-over from other donors' samples. V usage is TRBV9 and J usage is TRBJ2-1; TRBD1 matches 9 bases. CDR3 nucleotides: TGTGCCAGCAGCGCTCGGGGACAGGGTAGCGATGAGCAGTTCTTC. Its translation: CASSARGQGSDEQFF.